Relative to its sample, the clone carrying this TCR beta chain is medium-sized (0.01 to 0.1%). TCRdb used MiXCR to reprocess the PCR reads, holding one entry per CDR3 protein. The sample gives roughly 18,000 distinct CDR3 sequences, nearly 45% of which show up once; 29% is in the top ten. The data stem from a study of tumor-infiltrating lymphocytes in oesophageal squamous cell carcinoma. Germline CDR1 SGHTA, CDR2 FQGTGA. The ends lost 2 bases at V and 5 bases at J; junction bases unmatched: 2. CDR3 size: 13 residues. This chain links TRBV7-3 with TRBJ2-7, with TRBD2 matching over 8 bases. This sequence originates from a male donor with esophageal squamous cell carcinoma. The specimen was esophageal tumor tissue. In DNA form, the CDR3 reads TGTGCCAGCAGCTTAGCGGGAGGACACGAGCAGTACTTC. This gives the protein CASSLAGGHEQYF.